Following are 3 T cell receptor beta chains from one sample sequenced in a study of cytomegalovirus exposure and HLA in healthy donors. PCR used 60 Vbeta primers and 13 Jbeta primers. Repertoires were generated with immunoSEQ multiplex PCR, while TCRdb's copy carries only in-frame clones and drops some. The sample data list about 200,000 clones. The sequencing sample was made of PBMCs. The receptors come from a girl aged 2 to 10 in good health and CMV-seropositive.

V is TRBV23-1 and J is TRBJ1-1; 8 bases agree with TRBD1. TRBV23-1 is flagged as an ORF with uncertain function. V gave up 0 bases and J gave up 6 bases; unmatched junction bases: 9. This CDR3 has 16 residues. The CDR3 region is CASSQSRAQGAPEAFF. The CDR3 DNA is TGCGCCAGCAGTCAATCGAGGGCGCAGGGGGCCCCTGAAGCTTTCTTT.

This rearrangement joins TRBV27 to TRBJ2-1; unclear D gene. Trimming shortened V by 2 bases and J by 0 bases, and 11 bases separated the two germline ends. This CDR3 contains 16 residues. Germline CDR1 and CDR2: MNHEY and SMNVEV (reference sequence). Here the CDR3 reads CASSLNGPRSYNEQFF. The CDR3 DNA reads as TGTGCCAGCAGTTTAAACGGTCCCCGCTCCTACAATGAGCAGTTCTTC.

The genes are TRBV11-2 and TRBJ2-7; 8 bases fit TRBD2. The CDR3 runs 14 residues. Germline V gene lookup returns CDR1 SGHAT and CDR2 FQNNGV. V was clipped by 4 bases and J by 11 bases; unmatched bases: 13. As DNA, the CDR3 is TGTGCCAGCAGCTCCCAGCGGGGGACTACACAGGAGTACTTC. Its protein is CASSSQRGTTQEYF.